The present T cell receptor beta chain was sequenced within a study of blood T cell repertoires in COVID-19. Sequencing was performed with immunoSEQ multiplex PCR; in TCRdb, only in-frame clones are kept and a portion is missing. The table lists more than 95,000 clones, over 75% of them singletons. This clone occurred once. With 0 bases removed from V and 5 bases from J, the gap between germline ends came to 10 bases. Looked up from germline, CDR1 is MNHEY and CDR2 is SVGAGI. The CDR3 runs to 14 residues. The TCR originated in a man of 80 years or more with active or convalescent COVID-19. The source material was peripheral blood. This chain links TRBV6-5 with TRBJ2-5; D not resolved. CDR3 nucleotides: TGTGCCAGCAGTTACTCCTCCAGACTCGAGACCCAGTACTTC. Protein: CASSYSSRLETQYF.